The present T cell receptor beta chain was sequenced within a study of shared clonotypes between healthy human individuals. The CDR3 covers 12 residues. Between the trimmed V and J ends, which lost 5 bases and 9 bases, there was a span of 13 bases. CDR1 SEHNR and CDR2 FQNEAQ come from the germline V gene (reference sequence). Here immunoSEQ multiplex PCR was the method, and the copy in TCRdb shows in-frame clones only, minus some. The sample includes approximately 650,000 clones, over 95% of them seen just once. The naive CD8 fraction comprised CD45RO-negative cells positively selected for CCR7 and excluded terminally differentiated effector memory CD45RA+ cells.

The chain carries TRBV7-9 and TRBJ1-2; D call uncertain. The material sequenced was naive CD8+ T cells sorted from blood. The origin of this receptor is a woman younger than 45 in good health. The CDR3 nucleotides read TGTGCCAGCAGCCCTGGGTACAAGCGCTACACCTTC. Protein product: CASSPGYKRYTF.